This is a list of T cell receptor beta chains from one sample in a study of OX40 agonist ivuxolimab in advanced cancers. Profiled with immunoSEQ multiplex PCR; TCRdb holds only in-frame clones, not every one. The profile shows some 64,000 clones, 80% to 95% of them singletons. The sequencing used CD4+ or CD8+ T cells sorted from blood, collected in a trial of the OX40 agonist ivuxolimab. These receptors originate from an adult with an advanced solid tumor such as melanoma, head and neck, liver or kidney cancer. CDR3s include the opening cysteine and the closing phenylalanine or tryptophan. D genes are given only for firm matches. A row's size may be missing; if present it is once, few, many or a size class.

clone_size	d_call	v_call	j_call	cdr3_nt	cdr3_aa
-	-	TRBV19	TRBJ1-1	TGTGCCAGTAGTATCAGGGCTACCGCTGAAGCTTTCTTT	CASSIRATAEAFF
-	-	TRBV28	TRBJ1-6	TGTGCCAGCAAGGGCCCTGATGGGCGGGTCGGGTCACCCCTCCACTTT	CASKGPDGRVGSPLHF
-	-	TRBV27	TRBJ2-3	TGTGCCAGCAGCGGCCCCGGGCGAACAGATACGCAGTATTTT	CASSGPGRTDTQYF
-	-	TRBV10-2	TRBJ2-7	TGCGCCAGCAGTGAGTTCGGCGAGGCCTACGAGCAGTACTTC	CASSEFGEAYEQYF
-	TRBD2	TRBV13	TRBJ2-3	TGTGCCAGCAGCAAAGGGGGACTAGCGGGGCGTAGCACAGATACGCAGTATTTT	CASSKGGLAGRSTDTQYF
-	-	TRBV2	TRBJ1-5	TGTGCCAGCAGAGCGGGACCGATCAATCAGCCCCAGCATTTT	CASRAGPINQPQHF
-	-	TRBV5-1	TRBJ1-1	TGCGCCAGCAGCTTTCGGGACACCAACACTGAAGCTTTCTTT	CASSFRDTNTEAFF
-	-	TRBV6-5	TRBJ1-2	TGTGCCAGCAGTTACTCGTTATCTTCGGCCTATGGCTACACCTTC	CASSYSLSSAYGYTF
-	TRBD2	TRBV7-9	TRBJ2-7	TGTGCCAGCAGCTTACCGAGTACAAGCGGGGACCGAGAGCAGTACTTC	CASSLPSTSGDREQYF
-	-	TRBV19	TRBJ1-1	TGTGCCAGTAGCCAAGAGAGAGTGAACACTGAAGCTTTCTTT	CASSQERVNTEAFF
-	-	TRBV5-4	TRBJ2-1	TGTGCCAGCAGCTTCGGGTCCGGTGAGCAGTTCTTC	CASSFGSGEQFF
-	-	TRBV6-1	TRBJ1-2	TGTGCCAGCAGTGAAGGACCGGGGGACTATGGCTACACCTTC	CASSEGPGDYGYTF
-	TRBD1	TRBV11-2	TRBJ2-7	TGTGCCAGCAGCCCGACAGGGGACCCTTACGAGCAGTACTTC	CASSPTGDPYEQYF
-	-	TRBV7-9	TRBJ2-5	TGTGCCAGCAGACCCGGGGATCCAGAGACCCAGTACTTC	CASRPGDPETQYF
-	TRBD1	TRBV5-6	TRBJ1-3	TGTGCCAGCAGCTCCCGGGGACAGGGGATCTCTGGAAACACCATATATTTT	CASSSRGQGISGNTIYF
-	-	TRBV4-1	TRBJ1-5	TGCGCCAGCAATCCGGGGGGGGGCCCGTATAGCAATCAGCCCCAGCATTTT	CASNPGGGPYSNQPQHF
medium-sized	-	TRBV2	TRBJ1-1	TGTGCCAGCAGTGCGGGACAAGTCCTTCCCAGTGAAGCTTTCTTT	CASSAGQVLPSEAFF
-	-	TRBV4-1	TRBJ1-5	TGCGCCAGCAGCCAAGAGAGTGGTTACGGCTATAGCAATCAGCCCCAGCATTTT	CASSQESGYGYSNQPQHF
once	-	TRBV7-9	TRBJ1-1	TGTGCCAGCAGCTTACTAGAGGGTGAAGCTTTCTTT	CASSLLEGEAFF
once	-	TRBV13	TRBJ1-4	TGCGCCAGCAGCCAAGATCAGTACACTGGCGGTGAAAAACTGTTTTTT	CASSQDQYTGGEKLFF
-	-	TRBV6-6	TRBJ2-7	TGTGCCAGCAGTTGGACACTCTTAGACAGAGATTACGAGCAGTACTTC	CASSWTLLDRDYEQYF
-	-	TRBV5-1	TRBJ1-5	TGCGCCAGCAGCTTGGGGGGTAGCAATCAGCCCCAGCATTTT	CASSLGGSNQPQHF
-	TRBD2	TRBV5-5	TRBJ2-2	TGTGCCAGCAGCGAAGGACTAGCGGGCTGGAACACCGGGGAGCTGTTTTTT	CASSEGLAGWNTGELFF
-	-	TRBV5-1	TRBJ1-2	TGCGCCAGCAGCTTGGAGGAGGCAGGCTTTGGGGATGGCTACACCTTC	CASSLEEAGFGDGYTF